This T cell receptor beta chain was found in a study of blood T cell repertoires in COVID-19. The CDR3 sequence is 16 residues long. Clones were read by immunoSEQ multiplex PCR, and TCRdb kept only the in-frame ones, dropping some. In the table there are under 150,000 clones, roughly 91% of which are singletons. The sequence was collected from a human donor in a cohort sampled during active COVID-19. The sequenced material came from peripheral blood. The rearrangement links TRBV12-2 to TRBJ2-7; TRBD2 was called by the table and not checked on the DNA. TRBV12-2 has pseudogene status. CDR3 sequence (DNA): TGTGCAAGTCGCTTAGCGTTTGCGGAATGGCACTACGAGCAGTACTTC. It is translated as CASRLAFAEWHYEQYF.